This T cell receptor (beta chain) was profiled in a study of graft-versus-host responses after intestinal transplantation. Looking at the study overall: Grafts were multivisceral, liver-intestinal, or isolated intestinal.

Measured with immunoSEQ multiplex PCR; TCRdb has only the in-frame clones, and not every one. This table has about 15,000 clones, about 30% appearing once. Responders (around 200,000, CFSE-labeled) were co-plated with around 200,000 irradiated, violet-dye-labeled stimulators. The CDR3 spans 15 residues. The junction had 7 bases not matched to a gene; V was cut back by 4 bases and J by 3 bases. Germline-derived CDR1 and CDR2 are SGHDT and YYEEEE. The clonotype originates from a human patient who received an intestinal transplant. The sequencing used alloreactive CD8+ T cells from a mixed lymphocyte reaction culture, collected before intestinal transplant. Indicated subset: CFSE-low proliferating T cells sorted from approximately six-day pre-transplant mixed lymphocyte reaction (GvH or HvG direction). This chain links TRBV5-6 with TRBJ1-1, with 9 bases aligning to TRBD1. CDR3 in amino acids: CASSHRGQGYTEAFF. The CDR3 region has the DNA TGTGCCAGCAGCCACAGGGGGCAGGGGTACACTGAAGCTTTCTTT.